This T cell receptor beta chain was captured in a study of OX40 agonist ivuxolimab in advanced cancers. Unmatched junction bases numbered 4, after V lost 3 bases and J lost 0 bases. The length of the CDR3 is 15 residues. Germline V gene sequence: CDR1 SGHRS, CDR2 YFSETQ. Using immunoSEQ multiplex PCR, the repertoire was profiled, and TCRdb retains in-frame clones only, with some absent. This sample has roughly 26,000 clones; 76% occur once, and the top ten carry around 13%. Study observations and caveats: Individuals who were partial responders at 0.1-3.0 mg/kg had clonal expansion that ranked among the lowest. The authors also found low normalized T-cell clonal expansion in some nonresponders.

This clone is medium-sized (0.01 to 0.1%). Its antigen is currently unknown. The V and J genes are TRBV5-1 and TRBJ1-2, with TRBD1 matching over 8 bases. The sequence came from an adult with an advanced solid tumor such as melanoma, head and neck, liver or kidney cancer. This specimen was CD4+ or CD8+ T cells sorted from blood, taken in a trial of the OX40 agonist ivuxolimab. This CDR3 is CASSSTGGANYGYTF. The CDR3 DNA reads as TGCGCCAGCAGCTCCACAGGGGGAGCTAACTATGGCTACACCTTC.